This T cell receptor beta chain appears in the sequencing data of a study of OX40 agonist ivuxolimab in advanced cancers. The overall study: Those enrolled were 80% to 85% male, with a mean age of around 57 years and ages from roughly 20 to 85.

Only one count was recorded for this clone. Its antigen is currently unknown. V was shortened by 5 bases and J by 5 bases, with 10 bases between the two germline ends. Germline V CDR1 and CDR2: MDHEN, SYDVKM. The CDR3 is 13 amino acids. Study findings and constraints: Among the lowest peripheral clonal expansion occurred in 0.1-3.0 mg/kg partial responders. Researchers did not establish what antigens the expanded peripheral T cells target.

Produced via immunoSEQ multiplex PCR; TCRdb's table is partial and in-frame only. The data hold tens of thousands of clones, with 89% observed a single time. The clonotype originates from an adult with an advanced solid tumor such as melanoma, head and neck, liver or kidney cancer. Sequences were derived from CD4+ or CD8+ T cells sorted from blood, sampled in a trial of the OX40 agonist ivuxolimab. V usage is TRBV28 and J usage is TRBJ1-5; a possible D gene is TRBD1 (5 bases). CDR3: CASSQGPHQPQHF. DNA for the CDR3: TGTGCCAGCAGTCAGGGACCGCATCAGCCCCAGCATTTT. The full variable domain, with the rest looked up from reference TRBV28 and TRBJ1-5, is DVKVTQSSRYLVKRTGEKVFLECVQDMDHENMFWYRQDPGLGLRLIYFSYDVKMKEKGDIPEGYSVSREKKERFSLILESASTNQTSMYLCASSQGPHQPQHFGDGTRLSIL.